Below, 19 T cell receptor beta chains from the same sample are listed, as sequenced in a study of cytomegalovirus exposure and HLA in healthy donors. TCRdb's table, derived via immunoSEQ multiplex PCR, lists solely in-frame clones and lacks some. Of tens of thousands of clones in the sample, roughly 83% were seen once. Sequenced material: PBMCs. These receptors came from a woman aged 18-29 years in good health and CMV-seropositive.

V usage is TRBV11-3 and J usage is TRBJ1-2; 10 bases agree with TRBD1. The CDR3 is 16 residues long. Germline-derived CDR1 and CDR2 are SGHNT and YENEEA. Losses at the gene ends were 4 bases for V and 8 bases for J; bases not matched to a gene: 13. Written as DNA, the CDR3 is TGTGCCAGCAGCTCCACACGGGACAGGGGAGGTGGAGGCTACACCTTC. It codes for CASSSTRDRGGGGYTF.

V and J are TRBV5-1 and TRBJ1-6; the match to TRBD1 covers 8 bases. CDR1 is SGHRS and CDR2 is YFSETQ in the germline V gene. The CDR3 has 16 residues. The V gene end was trimmed by 0 bases and the J gene end by 7 bases; junction bases not matched to a gene: 6. DNA of the CDR3: TGCGCCAGCAGCTTGGCCGCACAGGGGGGAAATTCACCCCTCCACTTT. This translates into CASSLAAQGGNSPLHF.

This chain connects TRBV7-6 to TRBJ2-1; 8 bases line up with TRBD2. This CDR3 comprises 13 residues. Germline CDR1 and CDR2: SGHVS and FNYEAQ. Germline trimming cut 5 bases from V and 10 bases from J; bases unmatched to any gene: 7. CDR3 sequence reads: CASSIGGALEQFF. In nucleotides, the CDR3 is TGTGCCAGCAGCATCGGGGGGGCCTTGGAGCAGTTCTTC.

The count of this clone is one. The rearrangement joins TRBV2 to TRBJ2-2; TRBD1 agrees at 8 bases. CDR1 and CDR2 (germline): SNHLY, FYNNEI. V shed 10 bases, J shed 2 bases, and the junction held 6 bases outside the gene matches. The CDR3 is made up of 14 amino acids. The CDR3 DNA is TGTGCCATTACAGGGGGAGCCAACACCGGGGAGCTGTTTTTT. This codes for CAITGGANTGELFF.

The chain is built from TRBV27 and TRBJ1-5, with D perhaps matching TRBD1 (5 bases). Trimming took 6 bases from V and 2 from J, leaving 17 bases between them. Germline V gene lookup returns CDR1 MNHEY and CDR2 SMNVEV (reference sequence). This CDR3 region has 16 residues. The CDR3 nucleotides are TGTGCCAGCAGCCCATGGCGGGGCGGGGGCAATCAGCCCCAGCATTTT. This gives the protein CASSPWRGGGNQPQHF.

The chain has TRBV4-3 and TRBJ2-7; 7 nucleotides match TRBD1. This CDR3 comprises 16 residues. Trimming removed 0 bases from V and 1 base from J; junction bases left unmatched: 6. Germline assignment: CDR1 LGHNA and CDR2 YSLEER. CDR3 in DNA: TGCGCCAGCAGCCAAGATTTCCAGGGGGTATCCTACGAGCAGTACTTC. Protein sequence: CASSQDFQGVSYEQYF.

This chain connects TRBV5-1 to TRBJ2-1; no firm D call. The CDR3 covers 15 residues. The ends were cut back, 3 bases at V and 7 bases at J, with 17 bases in the middle. CDR1 is SGHRS and CDR2 is YFSETQ in the germline V gene. CDR3: CASSSEIGASNEQFF. In DNA, the CDR3 is TGCGCCAGCAGCTCGGAAATTGGAGCTTCTAATGAGCAGTTCTTC.

The chain links TRBV15 to TRBJ2-5; a weak D match, TRBD1 (7 bases). Looked up from germline, CDR1 is LNHNV and CDR2 is YYDKDF (reference sequence). Trimming removed 5 bases from V and 5 bases from J, with 12 bases in between. The CDR3 spans 13 residues. The CDR3: CATSPAGGETQYF. CDR3 bases: TGTGCCACCAGCCCGGCAGGGGGGGAGACCCAGTACTTC. The variable domain in full, with the rest retrieved from reference TRBV15 and TRBJ2-5, is DAMVIQNPRYQVTQFGKPVTLSCSQTLNHNVMYWYQQKSSQAPKLLFHYYDKDFNNEADTPDNFQSRRPNTSFCFLDIRSPGLGDTAMYLCATSPAGGETQYFGPGTRLLVL.

The gene calls are TRBV11-3 and TRBJ2-3, with D maybe TRBD1 (6 bases). CDR3 length: 19 amino acids. Germline V gives CDR1 SGHNT, CDR2 YENEEA. The germline V and J ends were trimmed by 2 bases and 1 base, with 22 bases remaining between them. The CDR3 sequence: CASSLSLMGDTTGTDTQYF. The DNA of the CDR3 is TGTGCCAGCAGCTTAAGTCTTATGGGGGACACGACTGGCACAGATACGCAGTATTTT.

The chain employs TRBV6-5 and TRBJ2-2; no clear D gene. Per germline, CDR1 MNHEY and CDR2 SVGAGI. CDR3 size: 14 residues. V dropped 0 bases and J dropped 2 bases, with 4 bases sitting between them. In nucleotides, the CDR3 is TGTGCCAGCAGTTACTCTATCAACACCGGGGAGCTGTTTTTT. Translation gives CASSYSINTGELFF.

V usage is TRBV4-3 and J usage is TRBJ2-3, with 10 nucleotides matching TRBD2. Germline V gives CDR1 LGHNA, CDR2 YSLEER. CDR3 size: 17 residues. Trimming at V came to 0 bases and at J to 2 bases, leaving 5 bases not matched to a gene. DNA of the CDR3: TGCGCCAGCAGCCAAGATGGAAGCGGGGGGGCCACAGATACGCAGTATTTT. This codes for CASSQDGSGGATDTQYF.

V is TRBV18 and J is TRBJ2-2, with 7 positions matching TRBD1. Germline loops: CDR1 KGHSH, CDR2 LQKENI. The CDR3 spans 16 residues. Trimming took 4 bases from V and 1 from J; bases not matched to a gene: 6. The CDR3 nucleotides read TGTGCCAGCTCACTGTCCGGGACAGAGAACACCGGGGAGCTGTTTTTT. It translates to CASSLSGTENTGELFF.

Of note for this clone: At one boundary the junction diverges from the germline segment, which might be a read error. The chain uses TRBV7-6 and TRBJ1-6; the D is unclear. In germline, CDR1 is SGHVS, CDR2 FNYEAQ. This CDR3 is built from 12 residues. The CDR3 DNA is TGTGCCAGCAGCTCCTTTAATTCACCCCTCCACTTT. Amino acids: CASSSFNSPLHF.

The V gene is TRBV4-2, the J gene TRBJ2-5; 9 nucleotides match TRBD2. Germline-derived CDR1 and CDR2 are LGHNA and YNFKEQ. The CDR3 sequence is 15 residues long. V was clipped by 4 bases and J by 5 bases; unmatched bases: 8. DNA for the CDR3: TGTGCCAGCAGCCCAGCGGGGGGTGTCGCGGAGACCCAGTACTTC. Translating it yields CASSPAGGVAETQYF.

The V and J genes are TRBV9 and TRBJ1-2; 9 nucleotides agree with TRBD1. V shed 3 bases, J shed 2 bases, and the junction held 5 bases outside the gene matches. Germline-derived CDR1 and CDR2 are SGDLS and YYNGEE. This CDR3 comprises 15 residues. Here the CDR3 reads CASSERDRDNYGYTF. Here the CDR3 DNA reads TGTGCCAGCAGCGAGAGGGACAGGGACAACTATGGCTACACCTTC.

The chain couples TRBV7-6 to TRBJ2-7; perhaps TRBD2 as D (5 bases). This CDR3 spans 17 amino acids. CDR1 is SGHVS and CDR2 is FNYEAQ in the germline V gene. The V gene lost 1 base and the J gene lost 0 bases, with 16 bases spanning the gap. CDR3 region: CASSLVLSGGSSYEQYF. The CDR3 nucleotides are TGTGCCAGCAGCTTAGTTCTAAGCGGCGGTAGCTCCTACGAGCAGTACTTC.

This rearrangement joins TRBV5-1 to TRBJ2-7; 11 nucleotides match TRBD2. Germline CDR1 and CDR2: SGHRS and YFSETQ. Germline trimming cut 5 bases from V and 3 bases from J; bases unmatched to any gene: 10. This CDR3 has 16 amino acids. The CDR3 loop reads CASRFEASGGIYEQYF. The CDR3 DNA reads as TGCGCCAGCAGGTTTGAGGCTAGCGGGGGGATCTACGAGCAGTACTTC.

The chain employs TRBV29-1 and TRBJ2-3; D is ambiguous. The CDR3 totals 14 residues. V lost 1 base, J lost 4 bases, and 12 bases lay in between. In germline, CDR1 is SQVTM, CDR2 ANQGSEA. In DNA, the CDR3 is TGCAGCGTTGAAGGGGTGAGAGGAGCAGATACGCAGTATTTT. Its protein is CSVEGVRGADTQYF.

V and J are TRBV7-8 and TRBJ2-5; maybe TRBD1 (5 bases). The V end lost 5 bases, the J end lost 3 bases, and 10 bases lay between the germline ends. The CDR3 spans 13 residues. Germline V gives CDR1 SGHVS, CDR2 FQNEAQ. The CDR3 sequence is CASSQGAEETQYF. CDR3 DNA sequence: TGTGCCAGCAGCCAGGGTGCGGAAGAGACCCAGTACTTC.